The 21 T cell receptor beta chains listed next were all sequenced from one sample in a study of Graves' ophthalmopathy and Graves' hyperthyroidism. Scientists amplified the TCR beta CDR3 regions from RNA transcripts. Investigators did first-round RT-PCR with HTBI primers, then second-round multiplex PCR. TCRdb passed the multiplex PCR reads through MiXCR, listing each CDR3 protein once. The repertoire holds hundreds of thousands of distinct CDR3 sequences, around 20% seen once, with roughly 3% in the top ten. The sequencing sample was made of peripheral blood. The receptor source for this set is a woman aged 18-30 years with stable Graves' hyperthyroidism.

This clonotype was seen many times. The CDR3 DNA reads TGTGCCAGCAGCCCGGGACAGACCTTATACGAGCAGTACTTC. Its translation: CASSPGQTLYEQYF. The chain carries TRBV7-9 and TRBJ2-7; 7 bases are shared with TRBD1. Germline CDR1 and CDR2: SEHNR and FQNEAQ (reference sequence). This CDR3 is 14 amino acids long. Losses at the gene ends were 5 bases for V and 4 bases for J; bases not matched to a gene: 8.

This sequence joins TRBV12-3 or TRBV12-4 and TRBJ2-7; TRBD2 matches at 9 bases. V trimming: 5 bases; J trimming: 7 bases; junction bases outside the gene matches: 9. There are 14 residues in the CDR3. CDR3 sequence: CASSRTGLAWEQYF. The CDR3 nucleotides are TGTGCCAGCAGTCGTACCGGACTAGCGTGGGAGCAGTACTTC.

In its sample, this clonotype was seen many times. V gene TRBV6-1 combines with J gene TRBJ1-1; 7 nucleotides line up with TRBD1. CDR3 length: 18 amino acids. With V trimmed by 2 bases and J by 0 bases, 12 bases remained unmatched. Germline V gene data show CDR1 as MNHNS and CDR2 as SASEGT. The CDR3, as DNA: TGTGCCAGCAGTGAAAGAGAGACAGGGAGGAAACTGAACACTGAAGCTTTCTTT. The encoded protein is CASSERETGRKLNTEAFF.

At least ten counts were recorded for this clonotype. V gene TRBV6-2 or TRBV6-3 combines with J gene TRBJ1-2; D is unclear. Germline CDR1 and CDR2: MNHEY and SVGEGT. The V gene lost 2 bases and the J gene lost 9 bases, with 10 bases spanning the gap. The CDR3 runs 12 residues. CDR3 sequence (DNA): TGTGCCAGCAGTTACGCTGAGGGTAGCTACACCTTC. Protein product: CASSYAEGSYTF.

This clonotype has a count of ten or more. J is TRBJ2-7 and V is TRBV19; 10 bases line up with TRBD2. Germline V gene sequence: CDR1 LNHDA, CDR2 SQIVND (reference sequence). With V trimmed by 5 bases and J by 5 bases, 6 bases remained unmatched. This CDR3 is built from 14 residues. CDR3 sequence reads: CASSPSGSLDEQYF. The CDR3 nucleotides are TGTGCCAGTAGTCCTAGCGGGAGTCTCGACGAGCAGTACTTC.

At least ten counts were recorded for this clonotype. J is TRBJ2-5 and V is TRBV20-1; no firm D call. The germline V gene has CDR1 DFQATT and CDR2 SNEGSKA (reference sequence). The CDR3 length is 13 residues. The V end lost 0 bases, the J end lost 5 bases, and 10 bases lay between the germline ends. CDR3 residues: CSARDVRSETQYF. CDR3 nucleotide sequence: TGCAGTGCTAGAGATGTTCGAAGCGAGACCCAGTACTTC.

This clonotype was observed many times. The chain uses TRBV11-2 and TRBJ2-7; D may be TRBD1 or TRBD2 (6 bases each). Germline V gene data show CDR1 as SGHAT and CDR2 as FQNNGV. This CDR3 is 15 amino acids long. The V end lost 6 bases, the J end lost 0 bases, and 15 bases lay between the germline ends. CDR3 residues: CASRKIGGRSYEQYF. The CDR3 DNA follows: TGTGCCAGCAGAAAAATTGGGGGGCGCTCCTACGAGCAGTACTTC.

This clonotype appeared many times. The gene calls are TRBV5-1 and TRBJ2-7; a possible D gene is TRBD1 (5 bases). This CDR3 has 15 amino acids. V lost 1 base and J lost 2, with 13 bases in between. CDR1 SGHRS and CDR2 YFSETQ come from the germline V gene. CDR3 nucleotides: TGCGCCAGCAGCTTGTCGGTGCAGGGAACCTACGAGCAGTACTTC. Residues: CASSLSVQGTYEQYF.

The table lists this clonotype with many counts. The chain couples TRBV6-1 to TRBJ1-1; no clear D. V was clipped by 6 bases and J by 6 bases, with 17 bases between them. CDR1 is MNHNS and CDR2 is SASEGT in the germline V gene. The CDR3 runs to 14 residues. CDR3 in amino acids: CASRDGPQHAEAFF. In DNA, the CDR3 is TGTGCCAGCAGGGACGGGCCACAACACGCTGAAGCTTTCTTT.

At least ten counts were recorded for this clonotype. The genes are TRBV20-1 and TRBJ2-7, with 7 bases aligning to TRBD1. Per the germline V gene, CDR1 is DFQATT and CDR2 is SNEGSKA (reference sequence). This CDR3 has 13 residues. J gave up 3 bases and V 6 bases, and 8 bases lay outside the gene matches. The CDR3 reads CSAKGQRDYEQYF. CDR3 sequence (DNA): TGCAGTGCAAAGGGACAGAGGGACTACGAGCAGTACTTC.

The rearrangement uses TRBV3-1 and TRBJ1-2; D is unclear. V shed 9 bases and J shed 3 bases, with 2 bases lying between them. The CDR3 loop spans 9 amino acids. CDR1 and CDR2 from the germline V gene are LGHDT and YNNKEL (reference sequence). The CDR3 bases are TGTGCCAGGCACTATGGCTACACCTTC. Protein: CARHYGYTF.

On this clonotype itself: Its ends do not fully match the called genes, so a read error is possible. The chain employs TRBV30 and TRBJ1-3, with TRBD1 as a possible D gene (6 bases). CDR1 is GTSNPN, CDR2 SVGIG, per germline (reference sequence). This CDR3 has 17 amino acids. The CDR3 reads CAWSGTRGPLAGYTIYF. Written as DNA, the CDR3 is TGTGCCTGGAGTGGTACCAGGGGCCCTCTTGCTGGATACACCATATATTTT.

The chain links TRBV3-1 to TRBJ2-1; D is possibly TRBD2 (5 bases). This CDR3 has 16 amino acids. V lost 4 bases, J lost 6 bases, and 19 bases lay in between. CDR1 and CDR2 (germline): LGHDT, YNNKEL (reference sequence). The CDR3 nucleotides read TGTGCCAGCAGCCGAGAGGCGGGTCTGCCGGGCAATGAGCAGTTCTTC. The encoded protein is CASSREAGLPGNEQFF.

This clonotype showed up many times. The chain has TRBV29-1 and TRBJ2-7; unclear D gene. V lost 3 bases to trimming and J lost 4 bases, with 13 bases between them. Germline assignment: CDR1 SQVTM and CDR2 ANQGSEA. The CDR3 sequence is 13 residues long. CDR3 residues: CSVEEKEPYEQYF. The CDR3 DNA is TGCAGCGTTGAGGAAAAAGAGCCATACGAGCAGTACTTC.

The rearrangement joins TRBV12-3 or TRBV12-4 to TRBJ1-1, with D possibly TRBD1 on 5 matching bases. The CDR3 spans 13 residues. Trimming removed 4 bases from V and 6 bases from J, with 12 bases in between. In DNA, the CDR3 is TGTGCCAGCAGTTCCTTTCAGGGCTCTGAAGCTTTCTTT. This encodes CASSSFQGSEAFF.

In its sample, this clonotype was seen many times. CDR3 sequence: CASRMTGENTEAFF. The CDR3, as DNA: TGCGCCAGCAGGATGACGGGGGAGAACACTGAAGCTTTCTTT. The chain carries TRBV5-1 and TRBJ1-1, with D possibly TRBD1 on 5 matching bases. Germline loops: CDR1 SGHRS, CDR2 YFSETQ. The CDR3 covers 14 residues. V was trimmed by 5 bases and J by 1 base, leaving 12 bases between them.

This clonotype was recorded at least ten times. The gene calls are TRBV12-3 or TRBV12-4 and TRBJ1-2, with TRBD1 matching 7 bases. The V and J ends lost 3 bases and 4 bases, in that order; junction bases with no gene match: 5. The CDR3 is 14 residues long. The CDR3 DNA is TGTGCCAGCAGTTTTGTGGGACAGTCCTATGGCTACACCTTC. Amino acid sequence: CASSFVGQSYGYTF.

This clonotype was seen repeatedly, ten times or more. The J gene is TRBJ1-5, the V gene TRBV20-1; D not resolved. Trimming removed 0 bases from V and 7 bases from J, with 13 bases in between. The germline V gene encodes CDR1 DFQATT and CDR2 SNEGSKA (reference sequence). The CDR3 length is 14 residues. CDR3 sequence reads: CSARDMEGRQPQHF. CDR3 in DNA: TGCAGTGCTAGAGATATGGAGGGCCGGCAGCCCCAGCATTTT.

This clonotype has a count of ten or more. The chain couples TRBV24-1 to TRBJ2-2; 11 nucleotides match TRBD2. V lost 6 bases to trimming and J lost 6 bases; unmatched junction nucleotides: 5. CDR3 size: 15 residues. The germline V gene encodes CDR1 KGHDR and CDR2 SFDVKD. The CDR3 is CATSRLAGSAGELFF. CDR3 nucleotides: TGTGCCACCAGTCGACTAGCGGGAAGTGCCGGGGAGCTGTTTTTT.

This clonotype was observed at least ten times. CDR3 residues: CASSLEGGAPYEQYF. The CDR3 region has the DNA TGCGCCAGCAGCTTGGAAGGGGGCGCCCCCTACGAGCAGTACTTC. This chain connects TRBV5-1 to TRBJ2-7; 7 nucleotides match TRBD1. Germline CDR1 SGHRS, CDR2 YFSETQ. J was trimmed by 2 bases and V by 0 bases; bases with no gene match: 5. The CDR3 consists of 15 residues.

This clonotype was found a few times. The chain joins TRBV24-1 to TRBJ1-5, with D hard to call. Trimming shortened V by 5 bases and J by 10 bases, and 11 bases separated the two germline ends. Looked up from germline, CDR1 is KGHDR and CDR2 is SFDVKD. The CDR3 covers 12 residues. The CDR3, as DNA: TGTGCCACCAGTGCTCCCGGGGTACCCCAGCATTTT. As protein: CATSAPGVPQHF.